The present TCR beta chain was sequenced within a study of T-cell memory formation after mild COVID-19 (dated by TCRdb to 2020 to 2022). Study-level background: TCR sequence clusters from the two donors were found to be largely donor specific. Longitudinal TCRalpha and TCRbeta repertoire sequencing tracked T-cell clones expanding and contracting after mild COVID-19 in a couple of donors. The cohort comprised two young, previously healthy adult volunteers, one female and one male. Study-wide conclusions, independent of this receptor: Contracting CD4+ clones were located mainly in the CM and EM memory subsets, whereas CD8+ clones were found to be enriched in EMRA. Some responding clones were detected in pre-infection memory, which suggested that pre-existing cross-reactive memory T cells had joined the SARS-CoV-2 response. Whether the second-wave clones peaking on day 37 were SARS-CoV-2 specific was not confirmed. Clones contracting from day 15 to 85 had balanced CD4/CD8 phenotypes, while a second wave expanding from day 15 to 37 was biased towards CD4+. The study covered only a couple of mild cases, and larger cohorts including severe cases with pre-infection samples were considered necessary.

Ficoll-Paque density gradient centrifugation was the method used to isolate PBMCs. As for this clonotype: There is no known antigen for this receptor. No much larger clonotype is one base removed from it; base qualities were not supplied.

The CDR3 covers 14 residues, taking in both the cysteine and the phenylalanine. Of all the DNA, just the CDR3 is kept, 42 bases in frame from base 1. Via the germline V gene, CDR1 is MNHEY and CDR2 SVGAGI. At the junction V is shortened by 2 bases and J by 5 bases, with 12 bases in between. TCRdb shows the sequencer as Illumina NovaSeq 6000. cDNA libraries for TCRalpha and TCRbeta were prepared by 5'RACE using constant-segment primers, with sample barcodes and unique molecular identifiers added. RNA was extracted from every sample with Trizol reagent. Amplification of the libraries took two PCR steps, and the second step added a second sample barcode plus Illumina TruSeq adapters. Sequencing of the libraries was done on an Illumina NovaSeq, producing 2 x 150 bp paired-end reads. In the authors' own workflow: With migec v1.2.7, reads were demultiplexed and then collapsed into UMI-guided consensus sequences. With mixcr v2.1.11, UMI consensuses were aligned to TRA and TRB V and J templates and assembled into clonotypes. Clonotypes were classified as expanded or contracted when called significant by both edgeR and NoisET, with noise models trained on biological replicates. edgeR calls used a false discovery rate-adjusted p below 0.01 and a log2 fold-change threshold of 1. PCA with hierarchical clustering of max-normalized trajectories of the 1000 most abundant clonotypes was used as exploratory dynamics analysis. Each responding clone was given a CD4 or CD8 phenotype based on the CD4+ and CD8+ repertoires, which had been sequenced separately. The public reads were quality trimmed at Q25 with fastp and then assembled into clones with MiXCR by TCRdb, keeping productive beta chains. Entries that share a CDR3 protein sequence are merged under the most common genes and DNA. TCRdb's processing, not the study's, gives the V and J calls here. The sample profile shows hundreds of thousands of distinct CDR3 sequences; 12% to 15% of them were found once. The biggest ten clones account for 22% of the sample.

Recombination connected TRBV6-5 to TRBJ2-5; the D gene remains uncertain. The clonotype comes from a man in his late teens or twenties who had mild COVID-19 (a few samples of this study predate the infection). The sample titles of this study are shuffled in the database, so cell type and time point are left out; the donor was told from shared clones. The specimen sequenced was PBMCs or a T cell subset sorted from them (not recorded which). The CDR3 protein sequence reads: CASSYGVGKETQYF. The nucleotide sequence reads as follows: TGTGCCAGCAGTTACGGGGTAGGGAAGGAGACCCAGTACTTC.